The present T cell receptor beta chain was sequenced within a study of T cell repertoires in cytomegalovirus infection. Notes on the study in general: Ex vivo responses were dominated by HLA-C-restricted CMV-specific TCR beta clonotypes.

For this clonotype: Its antigen is still unknown.

CDR3 length: 14 residues. The ends lost 1 base at V and 4 bases at J; junction bases unmatched: 1. Looked up from germline, CDR1 is SGHTA and CDR2 is FQGNSA. TCRdb passed the reads through MiXCR, listing each CDR3 protein once. This sample has approximately 110,000 distinct CDR3 sequences; over 25% occur once, and the top ten carry 58%. This rearrangement joins TRBV7-2 to TRBJ2-3; 8 bases match TRBD1. The TCR comes from a human donor in good health (CMV status not recorded). Some clones in this sample may be carry-over from other donors' samples. Sequenced here: CD8+ T cells from cultured PBMCs, sampled from culture after CMV antigen stimulation. As DNA, the CDR3 is TGTGCCAGCAGCTTAGAACAGGGGGCAGATACGCAGTATTTT. This gives the protein CASSLEQGADTQYF.